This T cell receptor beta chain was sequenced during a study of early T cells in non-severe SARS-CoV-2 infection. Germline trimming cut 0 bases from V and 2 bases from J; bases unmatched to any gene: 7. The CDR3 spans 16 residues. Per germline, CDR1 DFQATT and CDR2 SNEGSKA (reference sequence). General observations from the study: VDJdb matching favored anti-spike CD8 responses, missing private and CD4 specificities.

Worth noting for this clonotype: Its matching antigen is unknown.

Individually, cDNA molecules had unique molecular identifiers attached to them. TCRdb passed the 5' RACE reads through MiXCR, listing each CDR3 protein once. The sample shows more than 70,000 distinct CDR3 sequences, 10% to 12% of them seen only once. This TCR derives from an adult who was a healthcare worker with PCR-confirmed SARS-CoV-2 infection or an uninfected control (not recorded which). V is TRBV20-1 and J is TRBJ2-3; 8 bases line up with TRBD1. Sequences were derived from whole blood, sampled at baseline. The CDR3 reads CSARDLRTGHTDTQYF. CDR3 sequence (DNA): TGCAGTGCTAGAGATCTTCGGACAGGGCACACAGATACGCAGTATTTT.